This T cell receptor (beta chain) is from a study of shared clonotypes between healthy human individuals. General study findings and limits: There were few donors, and this limited the genetic and exposure-history diversity represented.

Sequenced by immunoSEQ multiplex PCR; TCRdb stores in-frame clones only, minus some. This repertoire shows hundreds of thousands of clones, around 80% found once; its top ten account for 12%. About 90 million PBMCs were counted before genomic DNA extraction. This CDR3 has 16 residues. Germline V lookup: CDR1 SGHRS, CDR2 YFSETQ. Note on this clone: What it binds is not known. This likely stems from a read error, as it lies one base from a far larger clone. This same CDR3 is encoded by further DNA sequences in the sample.

Sequencing used PBMCs. The clonotype comes from a woman aged 40 to 50 in good health. Some clones in this sample may be carry-over from other donors' samples. This sequence joins TRBV5-1 and TRBJ2-6; D assignment may be TRBD1 or TRBD2 (6 bases each). The CDR3 bases are TGCGCCAGCAGCCCAAGGGGGGACTCTGGGGCCAACGTCCTTACTTTC. The encoded protein is CASSPRGDSGANVLTF.